Following are 16 T cell receptor beta chains from one sample sequenced in a study of blood T cell repertoires in COVID-19. Clones were read by immunoSEQ multiplex PCR, and TCRdb kept only the in-frame ones, dropping some. The sample has about 250,000 clones; around 87% are singletons. The sample comprised PBMCs or T cells enriched from blood (not recorded which). The receptors originated from a young woman who had recovered from COVID-19.

The J gene is TRBJ1-4, the V gene TRBV3-1 (or the pseudogene TRBV3-2), with no clear D. Trimming removed 5 bases at V and 6 bases at J, with 13 bases between. Per germline, CDR1 LGHDT and CDR2 YNNKEL (reference sequence). The CDR3 loop spans 14 amino acids. DNA for the CDR3: TGTGCCAGCAGCAGGCCAGGATCATATGAAAAACTGTTTTTT. Protein: CASSRPGSYEKLFF.

The chain couples TRBV11-1 to TRBJ1-1; D is unresolved. V was shortened by 2 bases and J by 1 base, with 5 bases between the two germline ends. CDR3 size: 13 residues. Looked up from germline, CDR1 is SGHAT and CDR2 is FQDESV (reference sequence). The CDR3 protein is CASSLKRNTEAFF. In DNA, the CDR3 is TGTGCCAGCAGCTTAAAGAGGAACACTGAAGCTTTCTTT.

The J gene is TRBJ2-2, the V gene TRBV7-9; 7 nucleotides align to TRBD1. The CDR3 runs to 13 residues. The V gene's germline CDR1 is SEHNR and CDR2 FQNEAQ (reference sequence). The CDR3: CASGGENTGELFF. CDR3 nucleotides: TGTGCTTCAGGGGGAGAAAACACCGGGGAGCTGTTTTTT. Complete variable domain (other parts from reference TRBV7-9 and TRBJ2-2): DTGVSQNPRHKITKRGQNVTFRCDPISEHNRLYWYRQTLGQGPEFLTYFQNEAQLEKSRLLSDRFSAERPKGSFSTLEIQRTEQGDSAMYLCASGGENTGELFFGEGSRLTVL.

The chain employs TRBV10-3 and TRBJ1-5; maybe TRBD1 (5 bases). The germline V gene encodes CDR1 ENHRY and CDR2 SYGVKD. Trimming left V 10 bases short and J 2 bases short, with 9 bases between. CDR3 length: 12 amino acids. Here the CDR3 reads CATDSGNQPQHF. The CDR3 nucleotides read TGTGCCACCGACAGTGGCAATCAGCCCCAGCATTTT.

CDR3 sequence (DNA): TGTGCCAGCACCGAGGAGGGGAACCAGCCCCAGCATTTT. Translation gives CASTEEGNQPQHF. The chain is built from TRBV12-3 or TRBV12-4 and TRBJ1-5, with D perhaps matching TRBD1 (5 bases). The CDR3 spans 13 residues. Deletions cut 7 bases from V and 7 bases from J, with 14 bases between.

The chain has TRBV5-1 and TRBJ1-1, with 8 bases lining up with TRBD1. V shed 2 bases and J 1 base; nucleotides not matched to a gene: 1. The CDR3 sequence is 14 residues long. Germline lookup yields CDR1 SGHRS and CDR2 YFSETQ. This CDR3 is CASSLGTGNTEAFF. In DNA, the CDR3 is TGCGCCAGCAGCTTAGGGACAGGGAACACTGAAGCTTTCTTT.

The genes are TRBV5-1 and TRBJ2-7; 14 bases agree with TRBD2. In germline, CDR1 is SGHRS, CDR2 YFSETQ. Unmatched junction bases numbered 2, after V lost 4 bases and J lost 5 bases. CDR3 size: 14 residues. The CDR3 region has the DNA TGCGCCAGCAGCCCGGGACTAGCGGGGGACGAGCAGTACTTC. This translates into CASSPGLAGDEQYF.

The CDR3 coding sequence is TGTGCCAGCAGCTTACAAGGGGCCGATCAGCCCCAGCATTTT. It yields the protein CASSLQGADQPQHF. The rearrangement uses TRBV11-2 and TRBJ1-5, with TRBD1 as a possible D gene (5 bases). V dropped 2 bases and J dropped 5 bases, with 10 bases sitting between them. From germline, CDR1 is SGHAT and CDR2 FQNNGV. The CDR3 length is 14 residues.

The chain recombines TRBV5-1 with TRBJ1-5; D might be TRBD1 (6 bases). Trimming cost V 6 bases and J 3 bases, with 10 bases left between them. Germline V lookup: CDR1 SGHRS, CDR2 YFSETQ. CDR3 length equals 13 residues. CDR3 region: CASKQGINQPQHF. The CDR3 DNA follows: TGCGCCAGCAAGCAGGGGATCAATCAGCCCCAGCATTTT.

The V gene is TRBV27, the J gene TRBJ1-5; TRBD1 is a possible D gene (6 bases). Germline V lookup: CDR1 MNHEY, CDR2 SMNVEV (reference sequence). The CDR3 is made up of 19 amino acids. V lost 5 bases and J 0 bases, leaving 23 bases between the germline ends. CDR3 bases: TGTGCCAGCAGTGGCCGGACGGTGGGCAGGGGATTTAGCAATCAGCCCCAGCATTTT. Protein sequence: CASSGRTVGRGFSNQPQHF.

CDR3 in DNA: TGTGCCAGCAGTCAATTTCCGGGAGCCTCAGAGACCCAGTACTTC. It encodes CASSQFPGASETQYF. The chain employs TRBV27 and TRBJ2-5, with a tentative D call TRBD2 (6 bases). V lost 5 bases and J lost 4, with 17 bases in between. In germline, CDR1 is MNHEY, CDR2 SMNVEV (reference sequence). CDR3 size: 15 residues.

The V and J genes are TRBV19 and TRBJ1-2; TRBD1 aligns across 8 bases. The CDR3 runs to 12 residues. Germline CDR1 is LNHDA and CDR2 is SQIVND (reference sequence). V shed 8 bases, J shed 6 bases, and the junction held 5 bases outside the gene matches. This CDR3 is CASQDRVNGYTF. The DNA for the CDR3 is TGTGCCAGTCAGGACAGGGTGAATGGCTACACCTTC.

CDR3 coding DNA: TGTGCCAGCTCACCGGGCCAGGGGACTAACTATGGCTACACCTTC. This sequence encodes CASSPGQGTNYGYTF. The rearrangement joins TRBV18 to TRBJ1-2; maybe TRBD1 (6 bases). Trimming took off 3 bases at V and 0 bases at J, with 11 bases between the two ends. The germline V gene has CDR1 KGHSH and CDR2 LQKENI. The CDR3 has 15 residues.

The V gene is TRBV9, the J gene TRBJ1-6; maybe TRBD1 (5 bases). This CDR3 region has 13 residues. Trimming took off 2 bases at V and 10 bases at J, with 10 bases between the two ends. Germline values: CDR1 SGDLS, CDR2 YYNGEE. CDR3 in DNA: TGTGCCAGCAGCGTTCACAACAGGTCACCCCTCCACTTT. It translates to CASSVHNRSPLHF.

The chain recombines TRBV30 with TRBJ1-3; no reliable D call. Germline V gene lookup returns CDR1 GTSNPN and CDR2 SVGIG (reference sequence). V was pared by 6 bases and J by 0 bases, with 9 bases between. The CDR3 has 13 residues. CDR3 loop: CACDSSSGNTIYF. CDR3 bases: TGTGCCTGTGACTCCAGCTCTGGAAACACCATATATTTT.

The rearrangement joins TRBV7-9 to TRBJ2-7; D is ambiguous. CDR3 length: 12 amino acids. The ends were cut back, 5 bases at V and 5 bases at J, with 10 bases in the middle. From germline, CDR1 is SEHNR and CDR2 FQNEAQ (reference sequence). In nucleotides, the CDR3 is TGTGCCAGCAGCCCGGTTGATGACGAGCAGTACTTC. Its protein is CASSPVDDEQYF.